This paragraph covers one T cell receptor beta chain sequence. Its antigen is undetermined. This sample was included in a study of T-cell reconstitution after alpha-beta-depleted transplantation in children. Unique molecular identifiers were built into the TCRbeta library. TCRdb re-derived calls from the PCR reads in MiXCR, one entry per CDR3 protein. The profile covers about 300,000 distinct CDR3 sequences, with over 7.5% appearing a single time and approximately 9.6% taken by the ten largest. Study-level results: After transplant, high TCRbeta diversity at day 60 in some patients arose from surviving recipient T cells and thymic progenitors. Newly produced T cells mostly accounted for T-cell counts and diversity one year post-transplant. Reports say that about two months after transplant, the alpha-beta T cells came out of several hundred graft clones that had expanded.

The CDR3 is made up of 16 amino acids. Germline CDR1 is LNHNV and CDR2 is YYDKDF (reference sequence). V lost 3 bases to trimming and J lost 4 bases, with 16 bases between them. The sequencing used peripheral blood, collected 360 days after TCRalphabeta/CD19-depleted stem cell transplant. This TCR was sampled from a female patient between 2 and 15 years old who had a stem cell transplant for Fanconi anemia, so the T cells may come from the graft donor. The chain uses TRBV15 and TRBJ1-5; a weak D match, TRBD1 (5 bases). The CDR3: CATSSWGDRANQPQHF. The CDR3 DNA sequence: TGTGCCACCAGCAGCTGGGGGGATCGGGCTAATCAGCCCCAGCATTTT.